This is a list of T cell receptor beta chains from one sample in a study of T cell responses to AZD1222 COVID-19 vaccine. This table comes from immunoSEQ multiplex PCR, and its TCRdb copy is limited to in-frame clones, with some not included. The sample records some 170,000 clones, 85% to 90% being singletons. The sequences come from peripheral blood, collected on day 0 of AZD1222 vaccination. The origin of the receptors is an adult in good health. Each CDR3 is given with its conserved first and last residue. Expanded clones are given a class, and other clones once, few, many or no size at all.

>-|TRBV28
CASSSRRLIKQGQRAYEQYF
>once|TRBV16
CASSGDRVYQPQHF
>-|TRBV7-9
CASSLGDRNTEAFF
>-|TRBV24-1
CAALPRGTGVAWELFF
>-|TRBV5-4
CASSPTVSYGYTF
>-|TRBV9
CASSGYTGYNEQFF
>-|TRBV30
CAWSIDRNTIYF
>-|TRBV28
CASSLGQRGNTEAFF
>-|TRBV10-3
CAISVGTDQTLFF
>-|TRBV5-8
CASSLALRRNYGYTF
>-|TRBV7-8
CASSPDRGGYGYTF
>-|TRBV19
CASSISQAGGQPQHF
>-|TRBV9
CASSVDTLNTGELFF
>-|TRBV18
CASSRIGTGPGELFF
>-|TRBV28
CASREGNQPQHF
>-|TRBV25-1
CASSLAGSTDTQYF
>-|TRBV18
CASSSIQGQETQYF
>-|TRBV28
CASSPGTASYEQYF